This T cell receptor beta chain was observed in a study of blood T cell repertoires in COVID-19. TCRdb's table, derived via immunoSEQ multiplex PCR, lists solely in-frame clones and lacks some. The data show 260,000 or so clones, roughly 84% seen once. The CDR3 covers 13 residues. V was trimmed by 6 bases and J by 2 bases, leaving 10 bases between them. The specimen sequenced was peripheral blood. The chain couples TRBV12-3 or TRBV12-4 to TRBJ1-1; D is unresolved. This sequence originates from a human donor in a cohort sampled during active COVID-19. The CDR3 spells CASSRGLNTEAFF. CDR3 in DNA: TGTGCCAGCAGCCGTGGACTTAACACTGAAGCTTTCTTT.